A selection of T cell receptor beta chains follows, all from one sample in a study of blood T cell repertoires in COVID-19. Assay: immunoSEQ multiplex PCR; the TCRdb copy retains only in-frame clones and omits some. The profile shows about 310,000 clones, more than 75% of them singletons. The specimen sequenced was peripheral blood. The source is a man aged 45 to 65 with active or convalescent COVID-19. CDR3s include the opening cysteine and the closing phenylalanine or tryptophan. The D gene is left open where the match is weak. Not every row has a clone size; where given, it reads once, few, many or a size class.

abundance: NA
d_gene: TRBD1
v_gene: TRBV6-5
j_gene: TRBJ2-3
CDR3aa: CASSLATGNADTQYF
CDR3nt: TGTGCCAGCAGCCTTGCGACAGGGAACGCAGATACGCAGTATTTT

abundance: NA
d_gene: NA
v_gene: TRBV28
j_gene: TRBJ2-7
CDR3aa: CASSLMGSLANEQYF
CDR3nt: TGTGCCAGCAGTTTAATGGGGAGCCTAGCTAACGAGCAGTACTTC

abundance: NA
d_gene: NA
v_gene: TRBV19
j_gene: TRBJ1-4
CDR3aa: CATSGQGFEKLFF
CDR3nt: TGTGCCACCTCGGGGCAGGGGTTCGAAAAACTGTTTTTT

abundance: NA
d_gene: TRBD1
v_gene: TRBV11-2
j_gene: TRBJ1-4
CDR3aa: CASSLRLRDRVANEKLFF
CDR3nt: TGTGCCAGCAGCTTAAGATTAAGAGACAGGGTAGCTAATGAAAAACTGTTTTTT

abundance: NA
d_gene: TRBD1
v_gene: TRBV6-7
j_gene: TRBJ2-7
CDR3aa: CASSYRSTGGERWNEQYF
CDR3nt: TGTGCCAGCAGTTATAGGTCGACAGGGGGCGAAAGGTGGAACGAGCAGTACTTC

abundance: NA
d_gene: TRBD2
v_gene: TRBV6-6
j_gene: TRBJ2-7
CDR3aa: CASSSPTSGGSYEQYF
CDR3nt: TGTGCCAGCAGTTCCCCGACTAGCGGGGGCTCCTACGAGCAGTACTTC

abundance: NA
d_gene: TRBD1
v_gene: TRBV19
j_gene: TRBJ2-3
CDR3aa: CASSIHPGQGADTQYF
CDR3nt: TGTGCCAGTAGTATTCATCCGGGACAGGGAGCAGATACGCAGTATTTT

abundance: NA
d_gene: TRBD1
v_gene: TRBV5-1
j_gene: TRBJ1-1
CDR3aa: CASSLEQGYTEAFF
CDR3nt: TGCGCCAGCAGCTTGGAACAGGGGTACACTGAAGCTTTCTTT

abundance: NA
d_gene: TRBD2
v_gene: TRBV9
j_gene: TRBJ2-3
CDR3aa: CASSLEGLAGTDTQYF
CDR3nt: TGTGCCAGCAGCCTAGAAGGACTAGCGGGGACAGATACGCAGTATTTT

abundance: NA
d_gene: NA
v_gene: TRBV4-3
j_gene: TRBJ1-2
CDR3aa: CASSQGRGTNYGYTF
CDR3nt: TGCGCCAGCAGCCAAGGGCGGGGGACTAACTATGGCTACACCTTC

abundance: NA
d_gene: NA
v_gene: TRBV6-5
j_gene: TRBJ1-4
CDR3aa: CASSYRGGNEKLFF
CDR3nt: TGTGCCAGCAGTTACAGGGGGGGTAATGAAAAACTGTTTTTT

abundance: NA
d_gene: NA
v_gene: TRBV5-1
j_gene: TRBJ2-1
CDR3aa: CASSPNRGQFF
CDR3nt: TGCGCCAGCAGTCCGAATAGAGGGCAGTTCTTC

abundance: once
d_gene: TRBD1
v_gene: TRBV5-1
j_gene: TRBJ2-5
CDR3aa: CASSLVPGTGAQETQYF
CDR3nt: TGCGCCAGCAGCTTGGTTCCCGGGACAGGGGCACAAGAGACCCAGTACTTC

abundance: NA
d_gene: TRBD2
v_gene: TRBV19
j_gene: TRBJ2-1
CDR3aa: CATSSGGEYNEQFF
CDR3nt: TGTGCCACTAGCAGCGGGGGGGAATACAATGAGCAGTTCTTC

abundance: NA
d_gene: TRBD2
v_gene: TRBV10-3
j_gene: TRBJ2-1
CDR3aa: CAISAASGSEQFF
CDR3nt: TGTGCCATCAGTGCGGCTAGCGGGAGTGAACAGTTCTTC

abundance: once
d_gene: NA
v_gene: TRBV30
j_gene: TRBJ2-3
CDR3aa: CAWRLAGVTDTQYF
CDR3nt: TGTGCCTGGCGTCTTGCCGGGGTAACAGATACGCAGTATTTT

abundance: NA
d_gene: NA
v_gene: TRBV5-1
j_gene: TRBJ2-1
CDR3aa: CASSLVADSYNEQFF
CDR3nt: TGCGCCAGCAGCTTGGTAGCGGACTCCTACAATGAGCAGTTCTTC

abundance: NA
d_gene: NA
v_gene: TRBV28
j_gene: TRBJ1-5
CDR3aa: CASSTTDQPQHF
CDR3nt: TGTGCCAGCAGCACTACTGATCAGCCCCAGCATTTT

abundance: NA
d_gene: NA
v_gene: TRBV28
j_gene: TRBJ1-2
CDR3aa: CASNITPYGYTF
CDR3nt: TGTGCCAGCAACATAACGCCCTATGGCTACACCTTC

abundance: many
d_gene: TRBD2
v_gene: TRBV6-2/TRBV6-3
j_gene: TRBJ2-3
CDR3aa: CASSFLLRGVNTDTQYF
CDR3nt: TGTGCCAGCAGTTTCTTGTTGCGGGGGGTTAACACAGATACGCAGTATTTT

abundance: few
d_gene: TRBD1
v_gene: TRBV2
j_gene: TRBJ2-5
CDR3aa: CASSDGTVQETQYF
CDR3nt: TGTGCCAGCAGTGACGGGACAGTCCAAGAGACCCAGTACTTC

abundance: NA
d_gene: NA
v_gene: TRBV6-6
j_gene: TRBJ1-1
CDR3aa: CASSLVNTEAFF
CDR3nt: TGTGCCAGCAGTCTAGTGAACACTGAAGCTTTCTTT

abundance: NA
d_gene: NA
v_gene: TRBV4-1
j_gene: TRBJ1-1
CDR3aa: CASSQESGKGREAFF
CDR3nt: TGCGCCAGCAGCCAAGAATCGGGGAAGGGTCGAGAAGCTTTCTTT

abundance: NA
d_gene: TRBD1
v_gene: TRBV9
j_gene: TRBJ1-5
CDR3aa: CASSLGQGDDQPQHF
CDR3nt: TGTGCCAGCAGCCTAGGACAGGGGGACGATCAGCCCCAGCATTTT

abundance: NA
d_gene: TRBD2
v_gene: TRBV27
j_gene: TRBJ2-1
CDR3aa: CASSPRPRTSVYNEQFF
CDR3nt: TGTGCCAGCAGTCCAAGGCCGAGGACTAGCGTTTACAATGAGCAGTTCTTC

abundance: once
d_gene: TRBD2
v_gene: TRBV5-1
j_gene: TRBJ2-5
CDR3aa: CASSPGGASGAIETQYF
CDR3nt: TGCGCCAGCAGCCCTGGTGGGGCTAGCGGGGCGATAGAGACCCAGTACTTC

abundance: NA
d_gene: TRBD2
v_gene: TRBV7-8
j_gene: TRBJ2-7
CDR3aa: CASSLGASGTGEQYF
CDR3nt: TGTGCCAGCAGCTTAGGGGCTAGCGGGACGGGGGAGCAGTACTTC

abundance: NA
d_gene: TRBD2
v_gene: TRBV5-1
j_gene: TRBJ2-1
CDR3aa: CASSPSPGLAGGPNEQFF
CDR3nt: TGCGCCAGCAGCCCTTCCCCGGGACTAGCGGGGGGCCCCAATGAGCAGTTCTTC